Sequencing of this T cell receptor (beta chain) was carried out in a study of cytomegalovirus exposure and HLA in healthy donors. Whole-study results and caveats: Later analysis found that TCR beta chains associated with HLA were more clonally expanded than other, equally common chains.

V dropped 3 bases and J dropped 5; count of bases not matched to a gene: 5. CDR3 size: 15 residues. Germline CDR1 is MDHEN and CDR2 is SYDVKM. With regard to this clone: Its cognate antigen is unknown.

The primer mix had 60 Vbeta and 13 Jbeta primers. In the original analysis: In a later analysis, of 80 million to 90 million unique beta chains, roughly 10 million appeared in at least two donors. The data were produced by immunoSEQ multiplex PCR, yet TCRdb's version contains in-frame clones alone and is incomplete. That table gives V, J and clone size, and the DNA gave D and trimming. The sample holds 50,000 to 75,000 clones; under 90% are singletons and the top ten take 3% to 4.5%. Healthy donors of bone marrow made up the group. This chain links TRBV28 with TRBJ2-5; 11 nucleotides align to TRBD2. This sequence originates from a woman aged 40 to 49 in good health and CMV-seronegative. Sequencing was done on a sample of PBMCs. CDR3 protein: CASSLLAGGIETQYF. The CDR3 coding sequence is TGTGCCAGCAGTTTGCTAGCGGGAGGAATTGAGACCCAGTACTTC.